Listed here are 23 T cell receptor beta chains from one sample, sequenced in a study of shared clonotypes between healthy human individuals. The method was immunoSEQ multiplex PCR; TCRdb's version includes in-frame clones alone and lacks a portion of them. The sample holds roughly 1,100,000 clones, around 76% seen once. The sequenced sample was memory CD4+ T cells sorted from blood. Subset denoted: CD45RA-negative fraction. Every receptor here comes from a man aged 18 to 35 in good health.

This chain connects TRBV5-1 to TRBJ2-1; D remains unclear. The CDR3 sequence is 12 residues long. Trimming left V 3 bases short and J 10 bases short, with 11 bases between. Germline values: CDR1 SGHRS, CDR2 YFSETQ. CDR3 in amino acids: CASSSTVGEQFF. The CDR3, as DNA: TGCGCCAGCAGCTCGACTGTCGGGGAGCAGTTCTTC.

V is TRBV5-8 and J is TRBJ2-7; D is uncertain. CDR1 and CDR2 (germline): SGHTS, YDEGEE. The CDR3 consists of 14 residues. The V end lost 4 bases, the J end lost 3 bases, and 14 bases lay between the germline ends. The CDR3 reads CASSPRLVVYEQYF. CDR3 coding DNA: TGTGCCAGCAGCCCGCGGCTGGTGGTCTACGAGCAGTACTTC.

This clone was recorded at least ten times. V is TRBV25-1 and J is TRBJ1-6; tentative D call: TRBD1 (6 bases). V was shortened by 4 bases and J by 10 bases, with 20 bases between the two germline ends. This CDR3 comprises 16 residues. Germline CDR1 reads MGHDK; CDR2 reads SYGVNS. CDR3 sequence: CASSGGTRGSGSPLHF. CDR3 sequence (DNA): TGTGCCAGCAGTGGAGGGACGAGGGGGAGTGGATCACCCCTCCACTTT.

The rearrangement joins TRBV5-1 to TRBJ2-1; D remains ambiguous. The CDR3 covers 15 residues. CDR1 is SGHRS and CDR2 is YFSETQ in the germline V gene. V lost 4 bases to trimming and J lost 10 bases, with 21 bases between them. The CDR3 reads CASSTTPKSGQEQFF. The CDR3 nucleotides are TGCGCCAGCAGCACTACTCCTAAATCGGGTCAGGAGCAGTTCTTC.

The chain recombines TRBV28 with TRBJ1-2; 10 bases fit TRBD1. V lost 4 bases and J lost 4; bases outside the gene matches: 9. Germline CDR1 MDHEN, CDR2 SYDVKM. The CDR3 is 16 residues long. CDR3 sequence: CASSSTGTGVAYGYTF. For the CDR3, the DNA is TGTGCCAGCAGTTCTACCGGGACAGGGGTGGCCTATGGCTACACCTTC.

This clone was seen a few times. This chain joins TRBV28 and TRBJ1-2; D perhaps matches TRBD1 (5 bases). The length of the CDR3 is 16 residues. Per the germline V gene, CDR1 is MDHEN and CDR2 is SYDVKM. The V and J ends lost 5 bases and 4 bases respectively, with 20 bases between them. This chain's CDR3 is CASSLQHPGTTYGYTF. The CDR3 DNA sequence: TGTGCCAGCAGTCTCCAACATCCCGGGACGACCTATGGCTACACCTTC.

CDR3: CAIGNAQIRNTEAFF. In nucleotides, the CDR3 is TGTGCCATTGGTAACGCGCAGATCAGGAACACTGAAGCTTTCTTT. The chain is built from TRBV7-9 and TRBJ1-1; D unclear. This CDR3 has 15 amino acids. Trimming removed 10 bases from V and 1 base from J, with 19 bases in between. Germline lookup yields CDR1 SEHNR and CDR2 FQNEAQ (reference sequence). Supplemented by reference TRBV7-9 and TRBJ1-1, the full variable domain reads DTGVSQNPRHKITKRGQNVTFRCDPISEHNRLYWYRQTLGQGPEFLTYFQNEAQLEKSRLLSDRFSAERPKGSFSTLEIQRTEQGDSAMYLCAIGNAQIRNTEAFFGQGTRLTVV.

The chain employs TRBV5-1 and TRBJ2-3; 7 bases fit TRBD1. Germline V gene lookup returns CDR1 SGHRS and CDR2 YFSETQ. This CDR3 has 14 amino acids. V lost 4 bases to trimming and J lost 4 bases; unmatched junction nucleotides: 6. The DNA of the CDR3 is TGCGCCAGCAGCGTCTACAGGGGTCCAGATACGCAGTATTTT. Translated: CASSVYRGPDTQYF.

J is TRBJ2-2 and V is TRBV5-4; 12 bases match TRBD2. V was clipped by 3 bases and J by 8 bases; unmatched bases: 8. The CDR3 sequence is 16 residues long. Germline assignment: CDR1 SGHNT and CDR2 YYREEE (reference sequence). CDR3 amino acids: CASSSQLAGGSGELFF. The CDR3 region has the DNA TGTGCCAGCAGCTCGCAACTAGCGGGAGGATCTGGGGAGCTGTTTTTT. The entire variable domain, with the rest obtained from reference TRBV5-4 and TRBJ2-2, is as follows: ETGVTQSPTHLIKTRGQQVTLRCSSQSGHNTVSWYQQALGQGPQFIFQYYREEENGRGNFPPRFSGLQFPNYSSELNVNALELDDSALYLCASSSQLAGGSGELFFGEGSRLTVL.

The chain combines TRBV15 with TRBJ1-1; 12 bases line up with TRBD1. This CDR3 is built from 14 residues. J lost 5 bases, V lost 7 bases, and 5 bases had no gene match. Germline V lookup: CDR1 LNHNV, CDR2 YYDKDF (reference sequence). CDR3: CATKRDRGLTEAFF. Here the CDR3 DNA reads TGTGCCACCAAGCGGGACAGGGGGCTAACTGAAGCTTTCTTT. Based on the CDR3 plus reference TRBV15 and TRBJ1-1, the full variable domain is DAMVIQNPRYQVTQFGKPVTLSCSQTLNHNVMYWYQQKSSQAPKLLFHYYDKDFNNEADTPDNFQSRRPNTSFCFLDIRSPGLGDTAMYLCATKRDRGLTEAFFGQGTRLTVV.

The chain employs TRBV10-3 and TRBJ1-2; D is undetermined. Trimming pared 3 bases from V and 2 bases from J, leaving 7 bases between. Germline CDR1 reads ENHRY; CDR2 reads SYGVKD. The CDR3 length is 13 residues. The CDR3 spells CAISEMDNYGYTF. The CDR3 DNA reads TGTGCCATCAGTGAAATGGACAACTATGGCTACACCTTC.

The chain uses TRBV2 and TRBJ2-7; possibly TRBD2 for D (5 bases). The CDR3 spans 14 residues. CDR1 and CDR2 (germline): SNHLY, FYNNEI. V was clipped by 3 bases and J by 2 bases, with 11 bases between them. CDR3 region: CASSEQLAAYEQYF. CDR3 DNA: TGTGCCAGCAGTGAGCAGCTAGCCGCCTACGAGCAGTACTTC.

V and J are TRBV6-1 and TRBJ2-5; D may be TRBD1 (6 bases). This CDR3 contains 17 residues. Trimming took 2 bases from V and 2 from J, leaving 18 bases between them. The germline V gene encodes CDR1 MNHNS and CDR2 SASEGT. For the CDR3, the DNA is TGTGCCAGCAGTGAATTGAGGGGTACAGGGTTTCAAGAGACCCAGTACTTC. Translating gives CASSELRGTGFQETQYF.

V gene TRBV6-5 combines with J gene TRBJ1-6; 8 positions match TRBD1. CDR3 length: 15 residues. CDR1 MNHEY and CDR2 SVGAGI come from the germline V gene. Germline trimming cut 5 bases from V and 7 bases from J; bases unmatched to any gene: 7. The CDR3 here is CASSRAGTGNSPLHF. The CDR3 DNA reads TGTGCCAGCAGTCGCGCGGGGACAGGCAATTCACCCCTCCACTTT.

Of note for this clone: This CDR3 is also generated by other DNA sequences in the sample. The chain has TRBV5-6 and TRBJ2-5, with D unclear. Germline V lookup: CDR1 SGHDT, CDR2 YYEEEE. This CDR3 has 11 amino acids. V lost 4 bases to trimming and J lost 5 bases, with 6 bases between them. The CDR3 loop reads CASSLSETQYF. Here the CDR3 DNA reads TGTGCCAGCAGCCTTAGCGAGACCCAGTACTTC. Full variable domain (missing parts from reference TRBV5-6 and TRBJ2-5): DAGVTQSPTHLIKTRGQQVTLRCSPKSGHDTVSWYQQALGQGPQFIFQYYEEEERQRGNFPDRFSGHQFPNYSSELNVNALLLGDSALYLCASSLSETQYFGPGTRLLVL.

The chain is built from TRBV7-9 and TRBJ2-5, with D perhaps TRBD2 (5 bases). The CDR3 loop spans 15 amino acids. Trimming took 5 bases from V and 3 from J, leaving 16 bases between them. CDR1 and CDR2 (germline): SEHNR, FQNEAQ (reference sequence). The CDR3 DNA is TGTGCCAGCAGCGGCGGCGGCAGTAGCGAAGAGACCCAGTACTTC. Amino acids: CASSGGGSSEETQYF.

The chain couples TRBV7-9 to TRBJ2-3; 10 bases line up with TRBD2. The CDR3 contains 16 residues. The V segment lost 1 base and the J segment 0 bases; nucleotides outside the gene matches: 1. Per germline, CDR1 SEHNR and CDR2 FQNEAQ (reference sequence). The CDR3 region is CASSLVAGGSTDTQYF. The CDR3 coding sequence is TGTGCCAGCAGCTTAGTAGCGGGGGGTAGCACAGATACGCAGTATTTT. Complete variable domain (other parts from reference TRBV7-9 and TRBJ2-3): DTGVSQNPRHKITKRGQNVTFRCDPISEHNRLYWYRQTLGQGPEFLTYFQNEAQLEKSRLLSDRFSAERPKGSFSTLEIQRTEQGDSAMYLCASSLVAGGSTDTQYFGPGTRLTVL.

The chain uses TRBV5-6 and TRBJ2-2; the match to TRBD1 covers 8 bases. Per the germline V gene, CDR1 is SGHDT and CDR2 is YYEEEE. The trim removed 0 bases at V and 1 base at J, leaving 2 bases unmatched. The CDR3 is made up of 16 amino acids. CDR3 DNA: TGTGCCAGCAGCTTGGTAGGGACAGGGAACACCGGGGAGCTGTTTTTT. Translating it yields CASSLVGTGNTGELFF. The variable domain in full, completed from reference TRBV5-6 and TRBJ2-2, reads DAGVTQSPTHLIKTRGQQVTLRCSPKSGHDTVSWYQQALGQGPQFIFQYYEEEERQRGNFPDRFSGHQFPNYSSELNVNALLLGDSALYLCASSLVGTGNTGELFFGEGSRLTVL.

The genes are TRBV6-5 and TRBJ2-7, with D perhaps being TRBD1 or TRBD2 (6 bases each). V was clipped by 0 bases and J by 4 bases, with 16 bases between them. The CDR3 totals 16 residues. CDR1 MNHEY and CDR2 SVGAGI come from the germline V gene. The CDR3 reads CASSYSSGAGRYEQYF. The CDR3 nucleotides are TGTGCCAGCAGTTACTCGTCGGGGGCGGGGAGGTACGAGCAGTACTTC.

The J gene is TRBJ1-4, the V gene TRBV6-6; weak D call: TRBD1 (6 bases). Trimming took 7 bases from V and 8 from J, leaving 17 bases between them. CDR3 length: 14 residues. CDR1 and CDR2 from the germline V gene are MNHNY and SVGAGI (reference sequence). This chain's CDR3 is CASIGTGFREKLFF. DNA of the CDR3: TGTGCCAGCATTGGAACAGGGTTTCGGGAAAAACTGTTTTTT.

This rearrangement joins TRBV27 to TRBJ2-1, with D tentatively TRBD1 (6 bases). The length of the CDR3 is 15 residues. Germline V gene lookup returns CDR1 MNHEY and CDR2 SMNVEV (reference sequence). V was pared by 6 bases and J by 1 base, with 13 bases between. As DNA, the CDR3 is TGTGCCAGCAGGAGGGGACAAGATTCCTACAATGAGCAGTTCTTC. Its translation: CASRRGQDSYNEQFF.

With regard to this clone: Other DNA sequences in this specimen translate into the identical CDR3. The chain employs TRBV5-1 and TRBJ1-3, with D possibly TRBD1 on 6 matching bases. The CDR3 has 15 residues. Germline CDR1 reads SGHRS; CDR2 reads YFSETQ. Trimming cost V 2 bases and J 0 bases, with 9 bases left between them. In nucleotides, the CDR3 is TGCGCCAGCAGCTTAGACAGGAGCTCTGGAAACACCATATATTTT. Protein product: CASSLDRSSGNTIYF.

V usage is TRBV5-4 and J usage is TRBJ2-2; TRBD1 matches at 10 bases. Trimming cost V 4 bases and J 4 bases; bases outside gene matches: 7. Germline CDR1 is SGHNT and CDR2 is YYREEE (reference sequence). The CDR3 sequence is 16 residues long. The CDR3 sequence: CASSRQGQGITGELFF. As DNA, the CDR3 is TGTGCCAGCAGCCGGCAGGGACAGGGGATCACCGGGGAGCTGTTTTTT.